Here is one T cell receptor beta chain with its context. The data derive from a study of shared T cell receptors in the human thymus. This table comes from immunoSEQ multiplex PCR, and its TCRdb copy is limited to in-frame clones, with some not included. The table includes hundreds of thousands of clones, more than 75% detected once. These same data were also listed under a study on human thymus T cells. That report notes: The thymus was resected at corrective cardiac surgery. Thymic and blood repertoires seemed to favor certain V and J genes. Related research has reported that thymic repertoires overlap highly among unrelated individuals.

The sample was thymocytes. This receptor was taken from a boy under three years old with a congenital heart defect.

Here the CDR3 DNA reads TGTGCCAGCAGCTTAGGGGGGACAGGGATGTACGAGCAGTACTTC. Translating it yields CASSLGGTGMYEQYF. The J gene is TRBJ2-7, the V gene TRBV7-9; TRBD1 aligns across 9 bases. This CDR3 contains 15 residues. Germline V gene lookup returns CDR1 SEHNR and CDR2 FQNEAQ (reference sequence). The V segment lost 1 base and the J segment 4 bases; nucleotides outside the gene matches: 5.